What follows are 8 T cell receptor beta chains derived from one specimen sequenced in a study of chemoradiotherapy in HPV16-positive cancers. The data were produced by immunoSEQ multiplex PCR, yet TCRdb's version contains in-frame clones alone and is incomplete. In the table there are 53,000 or so clones, 90% of which are singletons. The sequences come from blood, collected from a patient who underwent chemoradiotherapy. All receptors derive from a human donor with HPV-associated anogenital cancer.

V is TRBV4-3 and J is TRBJ1-5; TRBD1 is a possible D gene (5 bases). Looked up from germline, CDR1 is LGHNA and CDR2 is YSLEER. Trimming stripped 4 bases from V and 0 bases from J, with 10 bases between. This CDR3 spans 15 amino acids. CDR3 DNA: TGCGCCAGCAGCCCCAGGGTAAATAGCAATCAGCCCCAGCATTTT. Residues: CASSPRVNSNQPQHF.

The rearrangement joins TRBV5-5 to TRBJ2-5; a possible D gene is TRBD1 (6 bases). Germline values: CDR1 SGHKS, CDR2 YYEKEE (reference sequence). The CDR3 extends over 16 amino acids. The V and J ends lost 4 bases and 7 bases respectively, with 23 bases between them. CDR3 nucleotides: TGTGCCAGCAGCCCGCCCAGACAGGTTTATCATCGGACCCAGTACTTC. Its translation is CASSPPRQVYHRTQYF.

The chain couples TRBV7-2 to TRBJ1-2; 7 bases match TRBD1. The CDR3 contains 13 residues. Trimming took 4 bases from V and 9 from J; bases not matched to a gene: 8. Germline-derived CDR1 and CDR2 are SGHTA and FQGNSA. The CDR3 sequence is CASSYPDRNRYTF. The DNA of the CDR3 is TGTGCCAGCAGCTACCCGGACAGGAACCGCTACACCTTC.

The chain carries TRBV30 and TRBJ1-1; no reliable D call. Trimming removed 5 bases at V and 1 base at J, with 5 bases between. The CDR3 is 11 residues long. Germline V gene sequence: CDR1 GTSNPN, CDR2 SVGIG (reference sequence). CDR3 region: CAWRENTEAFF. CDR3 in DNA: TGTGCCTGGCGGGAGAACACTGAAGCTTTCTTT.

This clone came up once. One junction end does not reproduce the germline sequence, and a read error may be involved. The chain links TRBV30 to TRBJ2-4, with D perhaps matching TRBD1 (5 bases). The V gene's germline CDR1 is GTSNPN and CDR2 SVGIG (reference sequence). The CDR3 runs 13 residues. The CDR3 region is CAWTKKGSLFSNF. CDR3 nucleotides: TGTGCCTGGACTAAGAAGGGGTCCCTATTTTCAAACTTC.

This clone has just one count. This rearrangement joins TRBV6-4 to TRBJ2-1; 7 nucleotides match TRBD2. The CDR3 is 12 amino acids. CDR1 is MRHNA, CDR2 SNTAGT, per germline. V gave up 2 bases and J gave up 13 bases; unmatched junction bases: 5. The CDR3 bases are TGTGCCAGCAGTGACGGCCAGCGGGACCAGTTCTTC. Protein sequence: CASSDGQRDQFF.

The chain uses TRBV28 and TRBJ1-4; D uncertain. V lost 5 bases to trimming and J lost 7 bases, with 14 bases between them. Germline lookup yields CDR1 MDHEN and CDR2 SYDVKM. CDR3 length: 14 amino acids. CDR3 region: CASSPPARGEKLFF. The CDR3 region has the DNA TGTGCCAGCAGTCCCCCGGCTCGCGGTGAAAAACTGTTTTTT.

The chain employs TRBV7-8 and TRBJ1-5; tentative D call: TRBD1 (6 bases). The CDR3 is 14 residues long. V lost 5 bases and J lost 1, with 9 bases in between. Germline CDR1 and CDR2: SGHVS and FQNEAQ. As DNA, the CDR3 is TGTGCCAGCAGCCCACAGGGAAGCAATCAGCCCCAGCATTTT. Its translation: CASSPQGSNQPQHF.